The rows below give T cell receptor beta chains drawn from one sample of a study of blood T cells in healthy people across ages. A single record per CDR3 protein comes from TCRdb applying MiXCR to the 5' RACE reads. The sample lists some 750,000 distinct CDR3 sequences; approximately 22% were seen once. Sequenced sample: blood. These receptors were taken from a man in his 70s in good health. The CDR3 runs from the conserved cysteine through the conserved F or W. D genes are given only for firm matches. The size field is filled for only some rows; it gives once, few, many or a size class.

>TRBJ2-7|NA|TRBV7-9|few
TGTGCCAGCAGCATAACACAGGGAGGAGCCTACGAGCAGTACTTC
CASSITQGGAYEQYF
>TRBJ1-3|NA|TRBV5-5|few
TGTGCCAGCAGAACGAACGGGAGGTCTGGAAACACCATATATTTT
CASRTNGRSGNTIYF
>TRBJ2-5|NA|TRBV27|few
TGTGCCAGCAGTTGGACTTACCAAGAGACCCAGTACTTC
CASSWTYQETQYF
>TRBJ2-6|NA|TRBV7-2|NA
TGTGCCAGCAGTACTAGGGTGTCTGGGGCCAACGTCCTGACTTTC
CASSTRVSGANVLTF
>TRBJ1-2|TRBD1|TRBV11-1|once
TGTGCCAGCAGCGTGGACAGGGGGCGCGGCTATGGCTACACCTTC
CASSVDRGRGYGYTF
>TRBJ2-2|NA|TRBV9|few
TGTGCCAGCAGCGTAGTATCTCGAACCGGGGAGCTGTTTTTT
CASSVVSRTGELFF
>TRBJ1-1|NA|TRBV5-1|NA
TGCGCCAGCAGCTCTAGACAGGTCACCCGGACTGAAGCTTTCTTT
CASSSRQVTRTEAFF
>TRBJ1-2|TRBD1|TRBV28|NA
TGTGCCAGCAGCGACAGGGCGAAAAGCTATGGCTACACCTTC
CASSDRAKSYGYTF
>TRBJ2-5|NA|TRBV28|many
TGTGCCAGCAGCCCCGACAGTCTCCTTCCGTTCTTC
CASSPDSLLPFF
>TRBJ1-5|TRBD1|TRBV4-1|few
TGCGCCAGCAGCCAAGAGGGACAGGGGGCGCTTCTAAGCAATCAGCCCCAGCATTTT
CASSQEGQGALLSNQPQHF
>TRBJ2-1|NA|TRBV12-3/TRBV12-4|few
TGTGCCAGCAGTTCCCACAACAAAATCGAGCAGTTCTTC
CASSSHNKIEQFF
>TRBJ2-4|NA|TRBV28|NA
TGTGCCAGCAGTTTTGTACTAACTCTAGCCAAAAACATTCAGTACTTC
CASSFVLTLAKNIQYF
>TRBJ1-5|NA|TRBV7-2|NA
TGTGCCAGCAGCTTAGGTCAGGGCCAAAATCAGCCCCAGCATTTT
CASSLGQGQNQPQHF
>TRBJ2-5|TRBD1|TRBV4-3|NA
TGCGCCGGCAGCCACCTCTGGGACAGGACAGAGACCCAGTACTTC
CAGSHLWDRTETQYF
>TRBJ1-2|TRBD1|TRBV10-3|NA
TGTGCCATCAGTGCCATCCAGGACAGGAGTGGCTACACCTTC
CAISAIQDRSGYTF
>TRBJ2-5|NA|TRBV2|few
TGTGCCAGCAGTGAATCATCCACCCAAGAGACCCAGTACTTC
CASSESSTQETQYF
>TRBJ2-7|TRBD1|TRBV7-9|NA
TGTGCCAGCAGCTTAGGGTGGACAGGGGAGGTCGAGCAGTACTTC
CASSLGWTGEVEQYF
>TRBJ2-5|NA|TRBV18|few
TGTGCCAGCTCACCACCCACCCAGACCCAAGAGACCCAGTACTTC
CASSPPTQTQETQYF
>TRBJ1-2|NA|TRBV20-1|few
TGCAGTGCTAGCAGCTTGCAGGGCTACACCTTC
CSASSLQGYTF
>TRBJ2-7|NA|TRBV6-5|NA
TGTGCCAGCAGTTACTCGTATAAGGGGGCCTACGAGCAGTACTTC
CASSYSYKGAYEQYF
>TRBJ1-2|NA|TRBV9|NA
TGTGCCAGCCGCCCCGGCGCAGAATATGGCTACACCTTC
CASRPGAEYGYTF
>TRBJ2-3|TRBD1|TRBV24-1|many
TGTGCCACCAGTGGCTGGACAGGGGGGGCGCAGTATTTT
CATSGWTGGAQYF
>TRBJ2-3|TRBD1|TRBV20-1|NA
TGCAGTGCTAGAGATCCCGACAGGGGGGGCACAGATACGCAGTATTTT
CSARDPDRGGTDTQYF
>TRBJ2-3|NA|TRBV29-1|NA
TGTAGCGTTGAAAGCGAGGGTACAGATACGCAGTATTTT
CSVESEGTDTQYF
>TRBJ2-3|TRBD2|TRBV20-1|NA
TGCAGTGCTCCCCTCAGCGGGGGGGCGGGGACAGATACGCAGTATTTT
CSAPLSGGAGTDTQYF
>TRBJ2-7|NA|TRBV19|NA
TGTGCCAGTAGTATTGCCAGGGGCTACGAGCAGTACTTC
CASSIARGYEQYF
>TRBJ2-3|NA|TRBV6-2/TRBV6-3|few
TGTGCCAGCAGTTACCGGAGACACGACGATACGCAGTATTTT
CASSYRRHDDTQYF
>TRBJ1-4|TRBD1|TRBV5-6|NA
TGTGCCAGCAGCGGCGAAAACAGGGGAGAAAAACTGTTTTTT
CASSGENRGEKLFF
>TRBJ2-3|TRBD2|TRBV29-1|few
TGCAGCGCGCAGCTAGCGGGGGGCGACACAGATACGCAGTATTTT
CSAQLAGGDTDTQYF
>TRBJ2-5|NA|TRBV29-1|few
TGCAGCGTTGGCCCCAGGGAGCAAGAGACCCAGTACTTC
CSVGPREQETQYF
>TRBJ2-1|NA|TRBV11-2|NA
TGTGCCAGCACCTCACGACGGGAGTCTTCCCCCTACAATGAGCAGTTCTTC
CASTSRRESSPYNEQFF
>TRBJ2-1|TRBD2|TRBV24-1|NA
TGTGCCACCAGTGATACGACCGGGACTAGCGGGAATGAGCAGTTCTTC
CATSDTTGTSGNEQFF
>TRBJ2-5|NA|TRBV9|NA
TGTGCCAGCACCCTGGGACCGGGGGAATCAGAGACCCAGTACTTC
CASTLGPGESETQYF
>TRBJ1-2|NA|TRBV12-3/TRBV12-4|few
TGTGCCAGCAGTTTAGTCGCGGGGGTGACTGGCTACACCTTC
CASSLVAGVTGYTF
>TRBJ1-2|NA|TRBV29-1|NA
TGCAGCGTTGAGTCTACAGGTTCCCATGGCTACACCTTC
CSVESTGSHGYTF
>TRBJ1-4|TRBD1|TRBV11-2|few
TGTGCCAGCGGCAGGGACAGGGTGGAAGAAAAACTGTTTTTT
CASGRDRVEEKLFF
>TRBJ2-3|TRBD1|TRBV6-6|few
TGTGCCAGCAGTTACACCATGACAGGGTCTGGAGATACGCAGTATTTT
CASSYTMTGSGDTQYF